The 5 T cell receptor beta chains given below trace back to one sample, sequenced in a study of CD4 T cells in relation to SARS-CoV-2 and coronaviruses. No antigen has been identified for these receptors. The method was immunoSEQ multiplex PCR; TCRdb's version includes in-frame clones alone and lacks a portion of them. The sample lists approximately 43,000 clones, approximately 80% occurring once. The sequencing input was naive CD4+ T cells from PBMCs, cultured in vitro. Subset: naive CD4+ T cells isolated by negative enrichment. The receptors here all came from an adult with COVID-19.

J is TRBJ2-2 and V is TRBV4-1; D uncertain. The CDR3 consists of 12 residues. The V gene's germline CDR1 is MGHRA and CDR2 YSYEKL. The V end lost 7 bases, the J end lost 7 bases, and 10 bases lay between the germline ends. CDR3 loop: CASTPKGGELFF. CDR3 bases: TGCGCCAGCACCCCAAAGGGCGGGGAGCTGTTTTTT.

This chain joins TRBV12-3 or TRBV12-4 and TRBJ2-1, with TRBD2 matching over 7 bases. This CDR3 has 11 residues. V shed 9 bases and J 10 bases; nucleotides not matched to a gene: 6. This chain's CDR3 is CASFSGQEQFF. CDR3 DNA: TGTGCCAGTTTTAGCGGGCAGGAGCAGTTCTTC.

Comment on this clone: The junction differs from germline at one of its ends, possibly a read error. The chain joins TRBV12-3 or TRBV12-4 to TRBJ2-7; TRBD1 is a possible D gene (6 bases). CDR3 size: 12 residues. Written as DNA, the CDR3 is TGTGCCAGCAGGCATACACAGGGAGATCAGCGCTTC. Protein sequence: CASRHTQGDQRF.

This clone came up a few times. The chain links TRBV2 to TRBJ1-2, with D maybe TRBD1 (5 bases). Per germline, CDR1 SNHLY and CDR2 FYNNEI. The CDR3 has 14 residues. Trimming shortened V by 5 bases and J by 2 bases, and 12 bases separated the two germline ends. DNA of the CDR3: TGTGCCAGCAGTCGGGGGAACCCAAACTATGGCTACACCTTC. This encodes CASSRGNPNYGYTF.

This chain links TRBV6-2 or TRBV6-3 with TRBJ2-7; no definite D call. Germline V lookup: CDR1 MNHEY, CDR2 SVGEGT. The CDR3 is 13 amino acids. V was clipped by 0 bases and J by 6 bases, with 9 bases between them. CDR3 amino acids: CASSYSLRFEQYF. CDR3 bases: TGTGCCAGCAGTTACTCACTTAGATTCGAGCAGTACTTC.